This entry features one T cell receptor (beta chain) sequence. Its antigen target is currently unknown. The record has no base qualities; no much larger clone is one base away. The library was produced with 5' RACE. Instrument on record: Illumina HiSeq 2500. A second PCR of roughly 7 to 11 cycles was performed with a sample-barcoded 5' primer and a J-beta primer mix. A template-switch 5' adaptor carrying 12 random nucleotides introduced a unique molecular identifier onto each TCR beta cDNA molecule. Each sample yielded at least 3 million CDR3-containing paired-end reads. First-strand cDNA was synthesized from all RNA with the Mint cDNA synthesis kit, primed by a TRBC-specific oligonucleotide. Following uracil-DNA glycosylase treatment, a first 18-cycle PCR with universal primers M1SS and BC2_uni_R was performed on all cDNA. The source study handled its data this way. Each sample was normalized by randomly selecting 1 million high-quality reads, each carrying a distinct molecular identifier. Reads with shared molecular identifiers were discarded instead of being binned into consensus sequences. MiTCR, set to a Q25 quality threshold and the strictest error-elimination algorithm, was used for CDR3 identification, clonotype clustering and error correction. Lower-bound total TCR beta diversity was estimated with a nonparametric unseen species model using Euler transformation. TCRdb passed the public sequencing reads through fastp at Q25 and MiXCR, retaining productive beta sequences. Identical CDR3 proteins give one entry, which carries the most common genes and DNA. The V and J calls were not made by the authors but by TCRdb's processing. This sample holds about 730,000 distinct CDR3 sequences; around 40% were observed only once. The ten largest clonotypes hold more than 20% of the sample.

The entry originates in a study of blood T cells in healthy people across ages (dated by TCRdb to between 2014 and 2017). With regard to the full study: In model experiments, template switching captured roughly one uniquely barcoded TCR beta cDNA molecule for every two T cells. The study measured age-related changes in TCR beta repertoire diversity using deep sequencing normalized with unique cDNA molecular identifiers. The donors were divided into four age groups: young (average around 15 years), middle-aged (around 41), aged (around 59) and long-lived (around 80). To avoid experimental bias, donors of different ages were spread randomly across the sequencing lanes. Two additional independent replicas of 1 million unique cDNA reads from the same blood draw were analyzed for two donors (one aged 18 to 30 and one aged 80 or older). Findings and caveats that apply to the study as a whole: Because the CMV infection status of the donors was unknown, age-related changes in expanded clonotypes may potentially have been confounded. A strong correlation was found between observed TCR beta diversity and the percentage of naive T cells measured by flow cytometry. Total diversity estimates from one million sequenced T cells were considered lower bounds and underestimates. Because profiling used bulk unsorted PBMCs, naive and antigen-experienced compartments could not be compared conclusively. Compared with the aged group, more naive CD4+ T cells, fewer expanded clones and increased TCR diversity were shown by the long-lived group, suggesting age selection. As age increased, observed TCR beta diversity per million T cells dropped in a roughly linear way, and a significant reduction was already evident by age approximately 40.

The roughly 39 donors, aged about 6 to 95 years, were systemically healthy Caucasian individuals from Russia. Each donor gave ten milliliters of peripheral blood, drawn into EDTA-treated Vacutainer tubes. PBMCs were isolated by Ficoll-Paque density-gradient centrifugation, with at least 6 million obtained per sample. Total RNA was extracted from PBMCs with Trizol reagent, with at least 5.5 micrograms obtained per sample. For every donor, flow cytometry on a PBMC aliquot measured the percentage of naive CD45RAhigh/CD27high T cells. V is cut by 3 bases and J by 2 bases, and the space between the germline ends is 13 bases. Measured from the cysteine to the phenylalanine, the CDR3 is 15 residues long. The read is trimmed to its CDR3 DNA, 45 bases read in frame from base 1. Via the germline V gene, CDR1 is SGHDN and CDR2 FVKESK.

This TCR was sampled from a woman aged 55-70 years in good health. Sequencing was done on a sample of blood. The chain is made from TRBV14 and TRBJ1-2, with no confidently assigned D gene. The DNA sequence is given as TGTGCCAGCAGCCACGGGAACCGACGGAACTATGGCTACACCTTC. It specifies CASSHGNRRNYGYTF. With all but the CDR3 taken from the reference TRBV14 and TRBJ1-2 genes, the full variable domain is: EAGVTQFPSHSVIEKGQTVTLRCDPISGHDNLYWYRRVMGKEIKFLLHFVKESKQDESGMPNNRFLAERTGGTYSTLKVQPAELEDSGVYFCASSHGNRRNYGYTFGSGTRLTVV.